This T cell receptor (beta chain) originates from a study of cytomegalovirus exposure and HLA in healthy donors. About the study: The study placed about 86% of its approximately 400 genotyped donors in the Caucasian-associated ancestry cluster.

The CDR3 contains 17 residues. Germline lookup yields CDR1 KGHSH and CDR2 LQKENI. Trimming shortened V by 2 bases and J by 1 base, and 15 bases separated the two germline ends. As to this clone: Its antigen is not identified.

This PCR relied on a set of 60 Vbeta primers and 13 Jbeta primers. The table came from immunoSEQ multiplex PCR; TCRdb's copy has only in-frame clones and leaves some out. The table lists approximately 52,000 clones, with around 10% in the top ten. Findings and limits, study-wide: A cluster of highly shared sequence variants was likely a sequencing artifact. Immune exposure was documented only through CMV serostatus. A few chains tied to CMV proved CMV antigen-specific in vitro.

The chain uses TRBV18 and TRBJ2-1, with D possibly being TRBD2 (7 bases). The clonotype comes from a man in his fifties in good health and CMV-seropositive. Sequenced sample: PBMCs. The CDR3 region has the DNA TGTGCCAGCTCACCAATCCGGGGGGCAATGTCCTACAATGAGCAGTTCTTC. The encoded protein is CASSPIRGAMSYNEQFF.